This T cell receptor beta chain came from a study of blood T cell repertoires in COVID-19. In the study overall: Sites in the United States, Italy and Spain provided acute and convalescent COVID-19 samples.

This CDR3 is 15 amino acids long. Trimming stripped 0 bases from V and 8 bases from J, with 16 bases between. Germline CDR1 MNHNY, CDR2 SVGAGI (reference sequence). Assay used: immunoSEQ multiplex PCR; TCRdb lists only in-frame clones, some missing. Of 52,000 or so clones in the sample, 88% are singletons; the top ten hold under 8.5%. The source is a man in his 60s with active COVID-19. The chain uses TRBV6-6 and TRBJ1-2, with D possibly being TRBD1 (6 bases). The sequencing sample was made of peripheral blood. CDR3 sequence (DNA): TGTGCCAGCAGTTACTCGAACAGGGAACAGGTCGGCTACACCTTC. Its protein is CASSYSNREQVGYTF.